A single sample gave rise to the 18 T cell receptor beta chains below, sequenced in a study of blood T cells in healthy people across ages. Primed by a sample-barcoded 5' primer and a J-beta primer mix, a second PCR proceeded for about 6 to 11 cycles. TCRdb re-analysed the 5' RACE reads in MiXCR, keeping a single row per CDR3 protein. The table has over 1,500,000 distinct CDR3 sequences, around 50% seen once. The source material was blood. All receptors come from a woman in her 40s in good health.

V and J are TRBV28 and TRBJ1-5, with 10 bases aligning to TRBD1. The CDR3 totals 15 residues. The J segment lost 7 bases and the V segment lost 4 bases, leaving 7 bases of the junction unmatched. Germline lookup yields CDR1 MDHEN and CDR2 SYDVKM. The CDR3 region is CASSWTGGSRQPQHF. CDR3 DNA: TGTGCCAGCAGTTGGACAGGGGGTTCGCGGCAGCCCCAGCATTTT.

This clonotype was picked up many times. V and J are TRBV12-3 or TRBV12-4 and TRBJ2-5; a weak D match, TRBD2 (6 bases). The CDR3 covers 13 residues. With 5 bases removed from V and 5 bases from J, the gap between germline ends came to 12 bases. The DNA of the CDR3 is TGTGCCAGCAGTCCACTAGGAGGGGAGACCCAGTACTTC. It specifies CASSPLGGETQYF.

In its sample, this clonotype was seen a few times. The rearrangement uses TRBV9 and TRBJ2-7; D unclear. The V gene lost 0 bases and the J gene lost 0 bases, with 13 bases spanning the gap. Germline CDR1 and CDR2: SGDLS and YYNGEE. CDR3 length equals 16 residues. The CDR3 here is CASSVGSGADSYEQYF. In DNA, the CDR3 is TGTGCCAGCAGCGTAGGGTCCGGAGCCGACTCCTACGAGCAGTACTTC.

There are a few counts of this clonotype. The chain combines TRBV7-2 with TRBJ2-7, with TRBD1 matching over 7 bases. The CDR3 is 12 amino acids. Germline V gene sequence: CDR1 SGHTA, CDR2 FQGNSA. J gave up 12 bases and V 5 bases, and 10 bases lay outside the gene matches. DNA for the CDR3: TGTGCCAGCAGCGCAAGGACAGGACTTCTGTACTTC. Amino acids: CASSARTGLLYF.

This sequence joins TRBV6-1 and TRBJ2-3, with TRBD2 as a possible D gene (5 bases). Germline CDR1 MNHNS, CDR2 SASEGT. The length of the CDR3 is 13 residues. Trimming removed 6 bases at V and 5 bases at J, with 12 bases between. CDR3 bases: TGTGCCAGCAGCGGGGTGTTTGGAGATACGCAGTATTTT. The encoded protein is CASSGVFGDTQYF.

Many counts were recorded for this clonotype. V usage is TRBV20-1 and J usage is TRBJ2-3; D is perhaps TRBD1 (5 bases). With 5 bases removed from V and 6 bases from J, the gap between germline ends came to 6 bases. The CDR3 is made up of 10 amino acids. Germline CDR1 reads DFQATT; CDR2 reads SNEGSKA (reference sequence). The CDR3 bases are TGCAGTGCTTCAGGGGATACGCAGTATTTT. Protein: CSASGDTQYF.

CDR3 DNA: TGTGCCAGCAGCTCGCGCGGGGGGGCCATAGATGAGCAGTTCTTC. This encodes CASSSRGGAIDEQFF. V usage is TRBV7-2 and J usage is TRBJ2-1, with TRBD2 matching 9 bases. The CDR3 is made up of 15 amino acids. With V trimmed by 4 bases and J by 8 bases, 9 bases remained unmatched. CDR1 and CDR2 (germline): SGHTA, FQGNSA.

V usage is TRBV28 and J usage is TRBJ2-7; no reliable D call. V was cut by 3 bases and J by 6 bases, with 9 bases left in between. CDR3 length: 12 amino acids. The V gene's germline CDR1 is MDHEN and CDR2 SYDVKM. CDR3 protein: CASSLRDREQYF. The CDR3 DNA follows: TGTGCCAGCAGTTTGAGAGACCGCGAGCAGTACTTC.

This clonotype was observed many times. The rearrangement joins TRBV20-1 to TRBJ2-5; D gene ambiguous. CDR1 is DFQATT and CDR2 is SNEGSKA in the germline V gene (reference sequence). Trimming cost V 3 bases and J 4 bases, with 3 bases left between them. CDR3 length: 10 amino acids. This CDR3 is CSASLETQYF. The CDR3 nucleotides read TGCAGTGCTAGCCTAGAGACCCAGTACTTC.

To note about this clonotype: The junction departs from germline at one end; a sequencing error may be responsible. The V and J genes are TRBV4-2 and TRBJ2-7; TRBD2 might be the D (6 bases). The CDR3 is 15 residues long. Germline assignment: CDR1 LGHNA and CDR2 YNFKEQ. The CDR3 protein is CATKLRLVDSYKQYF. Written as DNA, the CDR3 is TGTGCCACCAAACTACGACTAGTGGACTCCTACAAGCAGTACTTC.

This clonotype was observed a handful of times. For the CDR3, the DNA is TGTGCCAGCAGCCTAGTCCGGACAGGGCGAGAGACCCAGTACTTC. Amino acids: CASSLVRTGRETQYF. V is TRBV3-1 and J is TRBJ2-5, with 8 bases identical to TRBD1. Germline V lookup: CDR1 LGHDT, CDR2 YNNKEL (reference sequence). This CDR3 contains 15 residues. Unmatched junction bases numbered 8, after V lost 4 bases and J lost 4 bases.

This sequence joins TRBV7-9 and TRBJ1-1, with D uncertain. CDR1 is SEHNR, CDR2 FQNEAQ, per germline (reference sequence). V was trimmed by 1 base and J by 0 bases, leaving 9 bases between them. CDR3 size: 15 residues. This CDR3 reads CASSLGETMNTEAFF. CDR3 in DNA: TGTGCCAGCAGCTTAGGTGAGACGATGAACACTGAAGCTTTCTTT. Using reference TRBV7-9 and TRBJ1-1 for the parts outside the CDR3, the full variable domain is DTGVSQNPRHKITKRGQNVTFRCDPISEHNRLYWYRQTLGQGPEFLTYFQNEAQLEKSRLLSDRFSAERPKGSFSTLEIQRTEQGDSAMYLCASSLGETMNTEAFFGQGTRLTVV.

The rearrangement joins TRBV7-2 to TRBJ2-7, with TRBD2 as a possible D gene (5 bases). V dropped 2 bases and J dropped 9 bases, with 17 bases sitting between them. Germline V lookup: CDR1 SGHTA, CDR2 FQGNSA. The CDR3 is made up of 14 amino acids. The CDR3 loop is CASSLRSPLDGQYF. In nucleotides, the CDR3 is TGTGCCAGCAGCTTAAGGTCCCCACTAGACGGGCAGTACTTC.

The CDR3 loop reads CASSLFRGLSYNEQYF. The CDR3 nucleotides are TGTGCCAGCAGTTTATTTAGGGGACTCTCCTACAATGAGCAGTACTTC. The gene calls are TRBV28 and TRBJ2-5; D might be TRBD2 (6 bases). V shed 1 base and J shed 11 bases, with 23 bases lying between them. Germline loops: CDR1 MDHEN, CDR2 SYDVKM. This CDR3 region has 16 residues.

The gene calls are TRBV6-6 and TRBJ1-1; D call uncertain. Germline V CDR1 and CDR2: MNHNY, SVGAGI (reference sequence). This CDR3 comprises 12 residues. Trimming shortened V by 6 bases and J by 2 bases, and 7 bases separated the two germline ends. Here the CDR3 DNA reads TGTGCCAGCAGGGTAGATAACACTGAAGCTTTCTTT. Translation: CASRVDNTEAFF.

This chain joins TRBV7-2 and TRBJ1-2; D unclear. Trimming stripped 6 bases from V and 4 bases from J, with 15 bases between. CDR1 and CDR2 (germline): SGHTA, FQGNSA. This CDR3 spans 14 amino acids. This chain's CDR3 is CASSTEPGLYGYTF. The CDR3 bases are TGTGCCAGCAGTACTGAACCCGGCCTCTATGGCTACACCTTC.

This clonotype was recorded a few times. The chain has TRBV6-6 and TRBJ2-3, with D unresolved. Germline assignment: CDR1 MNHNY and CDR2 SVGAGI (reference sequence). Between the trimmed V and J ends, which lost 2 bases and 0 bases, there was a span of 9 bases. There are 15 residues in the CDR3. The CDR3 reads CASSYRHGSTDTQYF. For the CDR3, the DNA is TGTGCCAGCAGTTACCGCCACGGGAGCACAGATACGCAGTATTTT.

This clonotype was counted a single time. The chain joins TRBV5-1 to TRBJ2-4; TRBD1 aligns across 7 bases. The end of the DNA aligns better with TRBJ2-7, so the J call may be wrong. The CDR3 is made up of 14 amino acids. The V gene's germline CDR1 is SGHRS and CDR2 YFSETQ. Here the CDR3 reads CASSLSNRGYEQYF. The DNA for the CDR3 is TGCGCCAGCAGCTTGTCCAACAGGGGCTACGAGCAGTACTTC.